This is a list of T cell receptor beta chains from one sample in a study of OX40 agonist ivuxolimab in advanced cancers. Profiled with immunoSEQ multiplex PCR; TCRdb holds only in-frame clones, not every one. Here the sample spans more than 10,000 clones, about 81% being singletons. Material: CD4+ or CD8+ T cells sorted from blood, obtained in a trial of the OX40 agonist ivuxolimab. The receptors come from an adult with an advanced solid tumor such as melanoma, head and neck, liver or kidney cancer. CDR3s include the opening cysteine and the closing phenylalanine or tryptophan. The order of the fields is CDR3 protein, CDR3 DNA, clone size, D gene, CDR3 length, V gene, J gene. D genes are given only for firm matches. Clone size appears in some rows only: once, few, many, or a class for an expanded clone.

CDR3 protein: CASSPTGGVTDTQYF
CDR3 DNA: TGTGCCAGCAGCCCGACAGGGGGTGTCACAGATACGCAGTATTTT
clone size: NA
D gene: TRBD1
CDR3 length: 15
V gene: TRBV7-3
J gene: TRBJ2-3

CDR3 protein: CASRTSGGSYEQYF
CDR3 DNA: TGTGCCAGCAGAACTAGCGGGGGCTCCTACGAGCAGTACTTC
clone size: NA
D gene: TRBD2
CDR3 length: 14
V gene: TRBV4-2
J gene: TRBJ2-7

CDR3 protein: CASSEAVGTAYNQPQHF
CDR3 DNA: TGTGCCAGCAGTGAAGCGGTAGGGACAGCATACAATCAGCCCCAGCATTTT
clone size: NA
D gene: TRBD1
CDR3 length: 17
V gene: TRBV6-1
J gene: TRBJ1-5

CDR3 protein: CATSPNDGQPQHF
CDR3 DNA: TGCGCCACCTCCCCAAACGACGGCCAGCCCCAGCATTTT
clone size: NA
D gene: NA
CDR3 length: 13
V gene: TRBV10-2
J gene: TRBJ1-5

CDR3 protein: CASSLKGSQETQYF
CDR3 DNA: TGTGCCAGCAGCCTCAAAGGATCTCAAGAGACCCAGTACTTC
clone size: NA
D gene: NA
CDR3 length: 14
V gene: TRBV5-4
J gene: TRBJ2-5

CDR3 protein: CASSKEGPSRGKSSYEQYF
CDR3 DNA: TGTGCCAGCAGCAAAGAGGGACCTTCGAGGGGTAAGAGCTCCTACGAGCAGTACTTC
clone size: once
D gene: NA
CDR3 length: 19
V gene: TRBV21-1
J gene: TRBJ2-7

CDR3 protein: CASTAGDYGYTF
CDR3 DNA: TGTGCCAGCACAGCAGGGGACTATGGCTACACCTTC
clone size: NA
D gene: NA
CDR3 length: 12
V gene: TRBV7-4
J gene: TRBJ1-2

CDR3 protein: CASSFSGVIYEQYF
CDR3 DNA: TGTGCCAGCAGTTTTTCCGGGGTCATCTACGAGCAGTACTTC
clone size: once
D gene: NA
CDR3 length: 14
V gene: TRBV28
J gene: TRBJ2-7

CDR3 protein: CASREDRSYNSPLHF
CDR3 DNA: TGTGCCAGCAGGGAGGATCGCTCCTATAATTCACCCCTCCACTTT
clone size: NA
D gene: NA
CDR3 length: 15
V gene: TRBV2
J gene: TRBJ1-6

CDR3 protein: CASSPLTDHNEQFF
CDR3 DNA: TGTGCCAGCAGCCCCTTGACAGATCACAATGAGCAGTTCTTC
clone size: few
D gene: NA
CDR3 length: 14
V gene: TRBV4-2
J gene: TRBJ2-1

CDR3 protein: CASSEYRGQFYEQYF
CDR3 DNA: TGTGCCAGCAGTGAATACAGGGGGCAGTTCTACGAGCAGTACTTC
clone size: NA
D gene: TRBD1
CDR3 length: 15
V gene: TRBV6-1
J gene: TRBJ2-7

CDR3 protein: CASSVEVGRRDGYTF
CDR3 DNA: TGTGCCAGCAGCGTAGAAGTCGGCAGGCGGGATGGCTACACCTTC
clone size: once
D gene: NA
CDR3 length: 15
V gene: TRBV9
J gene: TRBJ1-2

CDR3 protein: CASSPDRDYHYEQYF
CDR3 DNA: TGTGCCAGCTCACCTGATCGGGACTATCATTACGAGCAGTACTTC
clone size: many
D gene: TRBD2
CDR3 length: 15
V gene: TRBV18
J gene: TRBJ2-7

CDR3 protein: CASSLGSFYEQYF
CDR3 DNA: TGTGCCAGCAGTTTAGGCTCCTTCTACGAGCAGTACTTC
clone size: NA
D gene: NA
CDR3 length: 13
V gene: TRBV28
J gene: TRBJ2-7

CDR3 protein: CASSYSPGTDTQYF
CDR3 DNA: TGTGCCAGCAGTTACTCGCCCGGCACAGATACGCAGTATTTT
clone size: NA
D gene: NA
CDR3 length: 14
V gene: TRBV6-5
J gene: TRBJ2-3

CDR3 protein: CASSQAEWAGDQPQHF
CDR3 DNA: TGTGCCAGCAGCCAAGCCGAGTGGGCAGGGGATCAGCCCCAGCATTTT
clone size: NA
D gene: NA
CDR3 length: 16
V gene: TRBV4-2
J gene: TRBJ1-5

CDR3 protein: CASSIYGHGSSYEQYF
CDR3 DNA: TGTGCCAGTAGTATATATGGACATGGAAGCTCCTACGAGCAGTACTTC
clone size: few
D gene: NA
CDR3 length: 16
V gene: TRBV19
J gene: TRBJ2-7

CDR3 protein: CAWTNHGGPADRPADTQYF
CDR3 DNA: TGTGCCTGGACCAACCATGGGGGTCCAGCGGACCGCCCCGCGGATACGCAGTATTTT
clone size: NA
D gene: NA
CDR3 length: 19
V gene: TRBV30
J gene: TRBJ2-3

CDR3 protein: CASSTEGQETQYF
CDR3 DNA: TGTGCCAGCAGCACAGAGGGGCAAGAGACCCAGTACTTC
clone size: once
D gene: NA
CDR3 length: 13
V gene: TRBV5-8
J gene: TRBJ2-5

CDR3 protein: CASNDRSGTQPQHF
CDR3 DNA: TGTGCCAGTAATGACAGGTCGGGTACTCAGCCCCAGCATTTT
clone size: NA
D gene: NA
CDR3 length: 14
V gene: TRBV19
J gene: TRBJ1-5

CDR3 protein: CASSRDMSSYEQYF
CDR3 DNA: TGCGCCAGCAGCCGGGACATGAGCTCCTACGAGCAGTACTTC
clone size: NA
D gene: NA
CDR3 length: 14
V gene: TRBV10-1
J gene: TRBJ2-7

CDR3 protein: CSVTPQDGGYTF
CDR3 DNA: TGCAGCGTTACTCCCCAGGACGGGGGCTACACCTTC
clone size: NA
D gene: NA
CDR3 length: 12
V gene: TRBV29-1
J gene: TRBJ1-2

CDR3 protein: CASSQGRGAFYEQYF
CDR3 DNA: TGTGCCAGCAGTCAAGGTCGTGGGGCGTTCTACGAGCAGTACTTC
clone size: NA
D gene: NA
CDR3 length: 15
V gene: TRBV7-9
J gene: TRBJ2-7

CDR3 protein: CASAREWDEQFF
CDR3 DNA: TGTGCCAGCGCCCGGGAGTGGGATGAGCAGTTCTTC
clone size: NA
D gene: NA
CDR3 length: 12
V gene: TRBV7-8
J gene: TRBJ2-1

CDR3 protein: CASSLRDIYGYTF
CDR3 DNA: TGTGCCAGCAGCTTGAGGGATATCTATGGCTACACCTTC
clone size: medium-sized
D gene: NA
CDR3 length: 13
V gene: TRBV5-4
J gene: TRBJ1-2

CDR3 protein: CASSQGTAHTGELFF
CDR3 DNA: TGTGCCAGTAGTCAAGGGACAGCACACACCGGGGAGCTGTTTTTT
clone size: NA
D gene: TRBD1
CDR3 length: 15
V gene: TRBV19
J gene: TRBJ2-2

CDR3 protein: CASSWTATWPDGYTF
CDR3 DNA: TGTGCCAGCAGTTGGACCGCTACATGGCCAGATGGCTACACCTTC
clone size: NA
D gene: NA
CDR3 length: 15
V gene: TRBV28
J gene: TRBJ1-2

CDR3 protein: CASSHPQEGQETQYF
CDR3 DNA: TGTGCCAGCAGTCACCCCCAGGAAGGACAAGAGACCCAGTACTTC
clone size: NA
D gene: NA
CDR3 length: 15
V gene: TRBV28
J gene: TRBJ2-5

CDR3 protein: CASSAGTGGTETQYF
CDR3 DNA: TGTGCCAGCAGTGCCGGGACAGGGGGCACAGAGACCCAGTACTTC
clone size: NA
D gene: TRBD1
CDR3 length: 15
V gene: TRBV7-3
J gene: TRBJ2-5

CDR3 protein: CASSLTTGGETQYF
CDR3 DNA: TGTGCCAGCAGCTTGACCACAGGGGGAGAGACCCAGTACTTC
clone size: NA
D gene: TRBD1
CDR3 length: 14
V gene: TRBV11-2
J gene: TRBJ2-5

CDR3 protein: CASSESQGLSNTGELFF
CDR3 DNA: TGTGCCAGCAGTGAATCCCAGGGGCTTTCGAACACCGGGGAGCTGTTTTTT
clone size: NA
D gene: NA
CDR3 length: 17
V gene: TRBV27
J gene: TRBJ2-2

CDR3 protein: CASSPRTGGASNEKLFF
CDR3 DNA: TGTGCCAGCAGCCCCCGGACAGGGGGCGCGTCAAATGAAAAACTGTTTTTT
clone size: medium-sized
D gene: TRBD1
CDR3 length: 17
V gene: TRBV7-2
J gene: TRBJ1-4

CDR3 protein: CASSLERANTEAFF
CDR3 DNA: TGTGCCAGTAGTCTGGAACGCGCGAACACTGAAGCTTTCTTT
clone size: NA
D gene: NA
CDR3 length: 14
V gene: TRBV19
J gene: TRBJ1-1

CDR3 protein: CASSSFGGAVDTEAFF
CDR3 DNA: TGTGCCAGCAGCTCTTTCGGGGGGGCAGTCGACACTGAAGCTTTCTTT
clone size: NA
D gene: NA
CDR3 length: 16
V gene: TRBV7-9
J gene: TRBJ1-1

CDR3 protein: CSVPGQGDSYEQYF
CDR3 DNA: TGCAGCGTCCCGGGACAGGGGGACTCCTACGAGCAGTACTTC
clone size: NA
D gene: TRBD1
CDR3 length: 14
V gene: TRBV29-1
J gene: TRBJ2-7

CDR3 protein: CASSETRVEQYF
CDR3 DNA: TGTGCCAGCAGTGAAACCCGGGTTGAGCAGTACTTC
clone size: NA
D gene: NA
CDR3 length: 12
V gene: TRBV6-1
J gene: TRBJ2-7

CDR3 protein: CAISGVVAGYTF
CDR3 DNA: TGTGCCATCAGTGGCGTGGTAGCTGGCTACACCTTC
clone size: NA
D gene: NA
CDR3 length: 12
V gene: TRBV10-3
J gene: TRBJ1-2

CDR3 protein: CASSSQGTGSTDTQYF
CDR3 DNA: TGTGCCAGCAGCTCCCAGGGGACAGGGAGCACAGATACGCAGTATTTT
clone size: medium-sized
D gene: TRBD1
CDR3 length: 16
V gene: TRBV7-9
J gene: TRBJ2-3